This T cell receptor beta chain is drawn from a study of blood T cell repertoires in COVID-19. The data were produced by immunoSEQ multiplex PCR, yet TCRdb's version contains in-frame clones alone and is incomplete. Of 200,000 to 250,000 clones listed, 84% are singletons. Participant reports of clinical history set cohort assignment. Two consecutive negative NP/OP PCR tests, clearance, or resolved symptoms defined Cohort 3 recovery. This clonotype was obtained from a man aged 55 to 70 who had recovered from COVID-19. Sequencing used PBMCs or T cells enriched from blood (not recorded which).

The CDR3 sequence is CASSQGDTQYF. The CDR3 bases are TGTGCCAGCAGCCAGGGAGATACGCAGTATTTT. This rearrangement joins TRBV11-1 to TRBJ2-3; tentatively, D is TRBD1 (5 bases). Germline V gene data show CDR1 as SGHAT and CDR2 as FQDESV (reference sequence). The ends were cut back, 5 bases at V and 5 bases at J, with 5 bases in the middle. This CDR3 region has 11 residues.